These 6 T cell receptor beta chains originate from one sample sequenced in a study of blood T cell repertoires in COVID-19. Using immunoSEQ multiplex PCR, the repertoire was profiled, and TCRdb retains in-frame clones only, with some absent. The profile shows 300,000 to 400,000 clones, approximately 90% of them singletons. Sequencing input: PBMCs or T cells enriched from blood (not recorded which). These receptors were obtained from a woman between 18 and 30 years old who had recovered from COVID-19.

This rearrangement joins TRBV19 to TRBJ1-1; TRBD1 matches at 9 bases. The CDR3 spans 12 residues. J lost 7 bases, V lost 6 bases, and 3 bases had no gene match. Germline V gene data show CDR1 as LNHDA and CDR2 as SQIVND (reference sequence). The CDR3 loop is CASRGQGIEAFF. CDR3 DNA sequence: TGTGCCAGTAGGGGACAGGGAATTGAAGCTTTCTTT.

This clone was picked up one time. This chain joins TRBV6-5 and TRBJ2-7, with 7 bases that match TRBD1. This CDR3 is built from 13 residues. Germline-derived CDR1 and CDR2 are MNHEY and SVGAGI. Losses at the gene ends were 8 bases for V and 0 bases for J; bases not matched to a gene: 4. As DNA, the CDR3 is TGTGCCAGCTCCGGGACAGTCTCCTACGAGCAGTACTTC. Its translation: CASSGTVSYEQYF.

V is TRBV6-5 and J is TRBJ2-7; 7 nucleotides match TRBD1. CDR1 is MNHEY, CDR2 SVGAGI, per germline. CDR3 length equals 14 residues. V dropped 5 bases and J dropped 0; count of bases not matched to a gene: 4. The CDR3: CASSQGESSYEQYF. As DNA, the CDR3 is TGTGCCAGCAGTCAGGGGGAGTCCTCCTACGAGCAGTACTTC.

The V and J genes are TRBV6-5 and TRBJ1-6; 8 nucleotides agree with TRBD1. Per germline, CDR1 MNHEY and CDR2 SVGAGI. This CDR3 is 16 amino acids long. The V and J ends lost 0 bases and 8 bases, in that order; junction bases with no gene match: 6. The CDR3 is CASSYSTGAVDSPLHF. The CDR3 nucleotides are TGTGCCAGCAGTTACTCGACAGGGGCCGTTGATTCACCCCTCCACTTT.

V is TRBV7-2 and J is TRBJ1-6; tentative D call: TRBD1 (6 bases). This CDR3 region has 15 residues. The germline CDR1 and CDR2 sequences are SGHTA and FQGNSA. Trimming left V 5 bases short and J 10 bases short, with 18 bases between. DNA for the CDR3: TGTGCCAGCAGCGCGACAGGTTTGTCAGGATCACCCCTCCACTTT. Its translation is CASSATGLSGSPLHF.

This chain uses TRBV6-2 or TRBV6-3 with TRBJ1-2, with TRBD1 identical over 12 bases. The germline gives CDR1 MNHEY, CDR2 SVGEGT. The length of the CDR3 is 13 residues. V shed 6 bases and J 7 bases; nucleotides not matched to a gene: 3. CDR3 DNA: TGTGCCAGCAGCCGGGACAGGGGGCTTGGCTACACCTTC. Translation: CASSRDRGLGYTF.